This is a list of T cell receptor beta chains from one sample in a study of shared clonotypes between healthy human individuals. Using immunoSEQ multiplex PCR, the repertoire was profiled, and TCRdb retains in-frame clones only, with some absent. The table includes some 600,000 clones, about 96% detected once. Sequenced: naive CD8+ T cells sorted from blood. The receptor set was obtained from a woman aged 25 to 39 in good health. The CDR3 runs from the conserved cysteine through the conserved F or W.

CDR3aa | j_gene | v_gene
CASSYSNMYEQYF | TRBJ2-7 | TRBV6-6
CASSVTVNYGYTF | TRBJ1-2 | TRBV28
CASVGTRKGTEAFF | TRBJ1-1 | TRBV10-2
CASSSGTGMGEAFF | TRBJ1-1 | TRBV7-8
CASRGHSQAGLQETQYF | TRBJ2-5 | TRBV7-9
CASSFWGGNQPQHF | TRBJ1-5 | TRBV5-6
CASSDFGGGNEQYF | TRBJ2-7 | TRBV6-1
CASRAGDYNEQFF | TRBJ2-1 | TRBV9
CASSYQGLPYNEQFF | TRBJ2-1 | TRBV6-5
CASSEREKLFF | TRBJ1-4 | TRBV2
CASGGDLSEKLFF | TRBJ1-4 | TRBV28
CASSRMGTGANVLTF | TRBJ2-6 | TRBV7-9
CASSYRDRGVSYEQYF | TRBJ2-7 | TRBV27
CASSQDPGQLFSYNEQFF | TRBJ2-1 | TRBV4-1
CSVEGAGTNGRGTYNEQFF | TRBJ2-1 | TRBV29-1
CASSYSGTFTDTQYF | TRBJ2-3 | TRBV6-5
CASKGLEGNEQFF | TRBJ2-1 | TRBV2
CASSLAPLGQTISSYEQYF | TRBJ2-7 | TRBV7-9
CASSSTLGTSALSYNEQFF | TRBJ2-1 | TRBV11-2
CASRTGANQPQHF | TRBJ1-5 | TRBV27
CASTRVTGSNVDTDTQYF | TRBJ2-3 | TRBV11-2
CAGGDYNEQFF | TRBJ2-1 | TRBV19
CASRGVPNYGYTF | TRBJ1-2 | TRBV2
CASSYLINEQFF | TRBJ2-1 | TRBV5-4
CASSSWGVKEQYF | TRBJ2-7 | TRBV5-4
CASSSQIGQFF | TRBJ2-1 | TRBV27
CASSLTRSGQGSSYEQYF | TRBJ2-7 | TRBV5-1
CASSIRPLAGGTGELFF | TRBJ2-2 | TRBV19
CASSLATDQETQYF | TRBJ2-5 | TRBV11-2
CASSQESENTGELFF | TRBJ2-2 | TRBV4-2
CASSPRRWGGDTGELFF | TRBJ2-2 | TRBV7-2
CASSGGVAGTYEQYF | TRBJ2-7 | TRBV13
CASSEAGGPFFTDTQYF | TRBJ2-3 | TRBV2
CASSYSGNQETQYF | TRBJ2-5 | TRBV6-6
CASSSGTGLYEQYF | TRBJ2-7 | TRBV5-1
CASRPGQGAGEQFF | TRBJ2-1 | TRBV6-5
CASSAGLAGGTGELFF | TRBJ2-2 | TRBV2
CASSQGTGVNQPQHF | TRBJ1-5 | TRBV7-6
CASSASQGRETQYF | TRBJ2-5 | TRBV6-1
CASSYSPYEQYF | TRBJ2-7 | TRBV6-5
CASSLDRMNTEAFF | TRBJ1-1 | TRBV5-1
CASSLVWGVRYGYTF | TRBJ1-2 | TRBV5-1
CASSGSYGYTF | TRBJ1-2 | TRBV5-4